Following are 29 T cell receptor beta chains from one sample sequenced in a study of blood T cell repertoires in COVID-19. The method was immunoSEQ multiplex PCR; TCRdb's version includes in-frame clones alone and lacks a portion of them. The sample holds fewer than 350,000 clones; around nine tenths are singletons and the top ten take roughly 13%. Source material: peripheral blood. These receptors all come from a woman between 65 and 79 years old with COVID-19, enrolled during active disease.

Here the CDR3 DNA reads TGTGCCAGTAGTCCGACAGGGGGCCCCCCTACCTACGAGCAGTACTTC. This gives the protein CASSPTGGPPTYEQYF. The chain combines TRBV19 with TRBJ2-7, with 10 positions matching TRBD1. This CDR3 is built from 16 residues. V lost 5 bases, J lost 2 bases, and 9 bases stayed unmatched. Germline V CDR1 and CDR2: LNHDA, SQIVND (reference sequence).

This clone was seen just once. The chain carries TRBV12-3 or TRBV12-4 and TRBJ2-5, with TRBD1 identical over 10 bases. Trimming took 6 bases from V and 7 from J; bases not matched to a gene: 5. This CDR3 has 13 residues. CDR3 region: CASSFGQGGTQYF. The CDR3 nucleotides are TGTGCCAGCAGCTTCGGACAGGGGGGGACCCAGTACTTC.

The chain is built from TRBV14 and TRBJ2-7; 8 nucleotides match TRBD1. The ends lost 2 bases at V and 4 bases at J; junction bases unmatched: 7. CDR3 length: 15 residues. In germline, CDR1 is SGHDN, CDR2 FVKESK. The CDR3 DNA reads as TGTGCCAGCAGCCAATACCCCAGGGGGCCATACGAGCAGTACTTC. It codes for CASSQYPRGPYEQYF.

The chain joins TRBV28 to TRBJ1-4; D not resolved. From germline, CDR1 is MDHEN and CDR2 SYDVKM. The V end was cut by 6 bases, the J end by 8 bases, with 19 bases between. The CDR3 is made up of 15 amino acids. DNA of the CDR3: TGTGCCAGCAGGCGCACCCCTCCAGGAGGGGAAAAACTGTTTTTT. It translates to CASRRTPPGGEKLFF.

This rearrangement joins TRBV6-2 or TRBV6-3 to TRBJ2-7; D may be TRBD2 (5 bases). The germline gives CDR1 MNHEY, CDR2 SVGEGT. The CDR3 runs 14 residues. V lost 4 bases to trimming and J lost 3 bases, with 13 bases between them. The CDR3 sequence is CASSSRVALYEQYF. The DNA of the CDR3 is TGTGCCAGCAGTTCGAGAGTAGCGCTCTACGAGCAGTACTTC.

The chain couples TRBV5-1 to TRBJ1-2, with D perhaps TRBD1 (6 bases). Trimming took 2 bases from V and 6 from J, leaving 14 bases between them. Germline V gene sequence: CDR1 SGHRS, CDR2 YFSETQ. The CDR3 is made up of 14 amino acids. CDR3 in DNA: TGCGCCAGCAGCTTAGTAACAGGGCATGATGGCTACACCTTC. Encoded protein: CASSLVTGHDGYTF.

This chain uses TRBV12-3 or TRBV12-4 with TRBJ2-7, with D possibly TRBD1 on 6 matching bases. With 3 bases removed from V and 3 bases from J, the gap between germline ends came to 9 bases. This CDR3 comprises 13 residues. In DNA, the CDR3 is TGTGCCAGCAGTTTTGTAGGGGGCTACGAGCAGTACTTC. Protein product: CASSFVGGYEQYF.

This chain uses TRBV7-9 with TRBJ2-1; perhaps TRBD2 as D (7 bases). The CDR3 has 16 amino acids. The V and J ends lost 5 bases and 2 bases respectively, with 16 bases between them. The germline CDR1 and CDR2 sequences are SEHNR and FQNEAQ (reference sequence). CDR3 DNA sequence: TGTGCCAGCAGCCCCCTAGTGGGGGGGCCCTACAATGAGCAGTTCTTC. This translates into CASSPLVGGPYNEQFF.

This clone was seen a handful of times. This chain uses TRBV2 with TRBJ1-5; TRBD1 might be the D (5 bases). Germline CDR1 is SNHLY and CDR2 is FYNNEI. There are 14 residues in the CDR3. The V and J ends lost 0 bases and 7 bases respectively, with 10 bases between them. CDR3: CASSEAGGRQPQHF. CDR3 coding DNA: TGTGCCAGCAGTGAAGCGGGGGGACGGCAGCCCCAGCATTTT. Looking up the rest from reference TRBV2 and TRBJ1-5 gives the full variable domain: EPEVTQTPSHQVTQMGQEVILRCVPISNHLYFYWYRQILGQKVEFLVSFYNNEISEKSEIFDDQFSVERPDGSNFTLKIRSTKLEDSAMYFCASSEAGGRQPQHFGDGTRLSIL.

The chain recombines TRBV3-1 (or the pseudogene TRBV3-2) with TRBJ2-3, with D possibly matching TRBD2 (6 bases). The CDR3 totals 14 residues. Germline assignment: CDR1 LGHDT and CDR2 YNNKEL (reference sequence). V was clipped by 4 bases and J by 2 bases, with 10 bases between them. CDR3: CASSPSGVTDTQYF. The CDR3 DNA reads TGTGCCAGCAGCCCCTCGGGGGTCACAGATACGCAGTATTTT.

This clone was counted once. The gene calls are TRBV3-1 (or the pseudogene TRBV3-2) and TRBJ2-2, with 8 nucleotides matching TRBD2. Looked up from germline, CDR1 is LGHDT and CDR2 is YNNKEL (reference sequence). J lost 0 bases, V lost 1 base, and 1 base had no gene match. The CDR3 is 16 residues long. In DNA form, the CDR3 reads TGTGCCAGCAGCCAAGCGGGGGGGTCGAACACCGGGGAGCTGTTTTTT. It yields the protein CASSQAGGSNTGELFF.

The chain employs TRBV6-5 and TRBJ2-1, with 7 nucleotides matching TRBD2. This CDR3 contains 15 residues. Trimming cost V 6 bases and J 6 bases; bases outside gene matches: 11. CDR1 is MNHEY and CDR2 is SVGAGI in the germline V gene. The CDR3 spells CASRGLNGGSNEQFF. For the CDR3, the DNA is TGTGCCAGCAGGGGACTAAACGGGGGATCCAATGAGCAGTTCTTC.

The chain couples TRBV5-1 to TRBJ2-5, with D uncertain. The CDR3 runs to 16 residues. In germline, CDR1 is SGHRS, CDR2 YFSETQ. V lost 0 bases, J lost 0 bases, and 12 bases lay in between. As DNA, the CDR3 is TGCGCCAGCAGCTTGGGGCAGGTGCCGTACCAAGAGACCCAGTACTTC. Residues: CASSLGQVPYQETQYF.

V gene TRBV10-3 combines with J gene TRBJ2-5; D is unclear. With 3 bases removed from V and 3 bases from J, the gap between germline ends came to 5 bases. The length of the CDR3 is 12 residues. The germline gives CDR1 ENHRY, CDR2 SYGVKD. CDR3: CAISDREETQYF. The CDR3 nucleotides are TGTGCCATCAGTGACCGGGAAGAGACCCAGTACTTC.

The chain couples TRBV10-3 to TRBJ1-2, with TRBD1 matching over 8 bases. Germline loops: CDR1 ENHRY, CDR2 SYGVKD. V lost 3 bases, J lost 8 bases, and 5 bases stayed unmatched. The CDR3 extends over 13 amino acids. CDR3 protein: CAISDDRGGGYTF. The CDR3 DNA is TGTGCCATCAGTGACGACAGGGGAGGCGGCTACACCTTC.

The V call is TRBV7-2, the J call TRBJ2-3; the D gene is possibly TRBD2 (5 bases). Germline lookup yields CDR1 SGHTA and CDR2 FQGNSA. This CDR3 has 13 residues. V dropped 3 bases and J dropped 2 bases, with 6 bases sitting between them. This CDR3 reads CASSLDFTDTQYF. For the CDR3, the DNA is TGTGCCAGCAGCTTGGACTTCACAGATACGCAGTATTTT.

CDR3: CASSLRTGYDNSPLHF. The CDR3 nucleotides are TGCGCCAGCAGCCTTCGGACAGGGTATGATAATTCACCCCTCCACTTT. The V gene is TRBV4-1, the J gene TRBJ1-6, with 8 nucleotides matching TRBD1. This CDR3 is built from 16 residues. Germline CDR1 MGHRA, CDR2 YSYEKL. J gave up 5 bases and V 4 bases, and 7 bases lay outside the gene matches.

The chain uses TRBV2 and TRBJ2-2; TRBD2 matches at 8 bases. V gave up 8 bases and J gave up 3 bases; unmatched junction bases: 11. Germline V gives CDR1 SNHLY, CDR2 FYNNEI. The CDR3 contains 16 residues. CDR3 protein: CASSPPGGAHTGELFF. The DNA for the CDR3 is TGTGCCAGCTCCCCCCCCGGGGGGGCCCACACCGGGGAGCTGTTTTTT. Drawing the rest from reference TRBV2 and TRBJ2-2, the complete variable domain is EPEVTQTPSHQVTQMGQEVILRCVPISNHLYFYWYRQILGQKVEFLVSFYNNEISEKSEIFDDQFSVERPDGSNFTLKIRSTKLEDSAMYFCASSPPGGAHTGELFFGEGSRLTVL.

The chain employs TRBV11-2 and TRBJ1-2, with D hard to call. Trimming cost V 5 bases and J 2 bases, with 6 bases left between them. From germline, CDR1 is SGHAT and CDR2 FQNNGV. CDR3 size: 12 residues. CDR3 nucleotide sequence: TGTGCCAGCAGCAGCGGGAACTATGGCTACACCTTC. Protein product: CASSSGNYGYTF. The full variable domain, with the rest looked up from reference TRBV11-2 and TRBJ1-2, is EAGVAQSPRYKIIEKRQSVAFWCNPISGHATLYWYQQILGQGPKLLIQFQNNGVVDDSQLPKDRFSAERLKGVDSTLKIQPAKLEDSAVYLCASSSGNYGYTFGSGTRLTVV.

The chain carries TRBV7-3 and TRBJ2-1; TRBD2 matches at 9 bases. With V trimmed by 5 bases and J by 5 bases, 10 bases remained unmatched. Germline V gene data show CDR1 as SGHTA and CDR2 as FQGTGA. The CDR3 runs 16 residues. CDR3: CASSVQPGLANNEQFF. In nucleotides, the CDR3 is TGTGCCAGCAGCGTACAACCGGGACTAGCCAACAATGAGCAGTTCTTC. Drawing the rest from reference TRBV7-3 and TRBJ2-1, the complete variable domain is GAGVSQTPSNKVTEKGKYVELRCDPISGHTALYWYRQSLGQGPEFLIYFQGTGAADDSGLPNDRFFAVRPEGSVSTLKIQRTERGDSAVYLCASSVQPGLANNEQFFGPGTRLTVL.

The chain employs TRBV29-1 and TRBJ1-2, with D possibly being TRBD1 (5 bases). Germline lookup yields CDR1 SQVTM and CDR2 ANQGSEA. The CDR3 totals 11 residues. V lost 6 bases and J 4 bases, leaving 9 bases between the germline ends. CDR3 loop: CSVRGTYGYTF. In DNA form, the CDR3 reads TGCAGCGTCCGGGGGACCTATGGCTACACCTTC.

The chain uses TRBV4-1 and TRBJ1-4, with TRBD1 matching over 8 bases. The CDR3 covers 19 residues. The germline gives CDR1 MGHRA, CDR2 YSYEKL. V lost 8 bases and J lost 5; bases outside the gene matches: 22. The CDR3 DNA follows: TGCGCCAGCTACTCCTTCCTTCGGGAAGGACAGGGCGTAAATGAAAAACTGTTTTTT. Amino acids: CASYSFLREGQGVNEKLFF.

The DNA for the CDR3 is TGCGCCAGCAGCCCTAGGGGCGCCGCAGATACGCAGTATTTT. Protein product: CASSPRGAADTQYF. The chain has TRBV5-1 and TRBJ2-3; D is possibly TRBD1 (5 bases). CDR3 length: 14 residues. The V gene lost 4 bases and the J gene lost 4 bases, with 13 bases spanning the gap. Germline CDR1 is SGHRS and CDR2 is YFSETQ. Drawing the rest from reference TRBV5-1 and TRBJ2-3, the complete variable domain is KAGVTQTPRYLIKTRGQQVTLSCSPISGHRSVSWYQQTPGQGLQFLFEYFSETQRNKGNFPGRFSGRQFSNSRSEMNVSTLELGDSALYLCASSPRGAADTQYFGPGTRLTVL.

The chain is built from TRBV14 and TRBJ2-2, with unresolved D. Trimming cost V 4 bases and J 7 bases, with 10 bases left between them. The V gene's germline CDR1 is SGHDN and CDR2 FVKESK. The CDR3 loop spans 13 amino acids. The CDR3 loop is CASSPRRHGELFF. The DNA for the CDR3 is TGTGCCAGCAGCCCAAGGCGGCACGGGGAGCTGTTTTTT.

The J gene is TRBJ2-1, the V gene TRBV6-4; 14 bases map to TRBD2. J lost 8 bases, V lost 3 bases, and 3 bases had no gene match. CDR1 is MRHNA and CDR2 is SNTAGT in the germline V gene. This CDR3 is 15 amino acids long. The CDR3 nucleotides are TGTGCCAGCAGTGATACGACTAGCGGGGGGGATGAGCAGTTCTTC. Amino acids: CASSDTTSGGDEQFF.

The chain uses TRBV3-1 (or the pseudogene TRBV3-2) and TRBJ1-4, with D tentatively TRBD1 (5 bases). V lost 3 bases to trimming and J lost 12 bases, with 14 bases between them. The germline V gene has CDR1 LGHDT and CDR2 YNNKEL (reference sequence). The CDR3 spans 13 residues. This chain's CDR3 is CASSQRQYEELFF. CDR3 sequence (DNA): TGTGCCAGCAGCCAGAGACAGTACGAGGAACTGTTTTTT.

This chain's CDR3 is CATSARASTDTQYF. In DNA, the CDR3 is TGTGCCACCAGTGCGAGAGCTAGCACAGATACGCAGTATTTT. The chain has TRBV24-1 and TRBJ2-3; no firm D call. Per germline, CDR1 KGHDR and CDR2 SFDVKD. The CDR3 is made up of 14 amino acids. Trimming stripped 5 bases from V and 0 bases from J, with 8 bases between.

The table lists this clone with a count of one. J is TRBJ2-2 and V is TRBV11-2; D is ambiguous. The CDR3 has 12 amino acids. V was clipped by 3 bases and J by 3 bases, with 2 bases between them. Germline values: CDR1 SGHAT, CDR2 FQNNGV. The CDR3 protein is CASSFYTGELFF. As DNA, the CDR3 is TGTGCCAGCAGCTTCTACACCGGGGAGCTGTTTTTT. Together with reference TRBV11-2 and TRBJ2-2, the CDR3 gives the full variable domain: EAGVAQSPRYKIIEKRQSVAFWCNPISGHATLYWYQQILGQGPKLLIQFQNNGVVDDSQLPKDRFSAERLKGVDSTLKIQPAKLEDSAVYLCASSFYTGELFFGEGSRLTVL.

The count of this clone is one. This sequence joins TRBV10-1 and TRBJ2-3; tentatively, D is TRBD1 (5 bases). Germline V CDR1 and CDR2: WNHNN, SYGVQD (reference sequence). CDR3 length equals 16 residues. Trimming removed 2 bases from V and 3 bases from J, with 15 bases in between. CDR3 in amino acids: CASSEGIAGATDTQYF. In DNA, the CDR3 is TGCGCCAGCAGTGAGGGTATAGCTGGGGCGACAGATACGCAGTATTTT.